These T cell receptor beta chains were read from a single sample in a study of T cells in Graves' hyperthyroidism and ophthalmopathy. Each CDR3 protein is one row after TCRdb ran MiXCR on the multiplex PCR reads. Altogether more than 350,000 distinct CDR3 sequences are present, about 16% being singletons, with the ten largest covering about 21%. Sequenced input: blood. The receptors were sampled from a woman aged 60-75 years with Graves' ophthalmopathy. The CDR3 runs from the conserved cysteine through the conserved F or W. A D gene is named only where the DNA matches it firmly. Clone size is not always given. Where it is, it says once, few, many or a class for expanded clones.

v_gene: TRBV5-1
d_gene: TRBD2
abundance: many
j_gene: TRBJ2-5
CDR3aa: CASSDASGRALWFRETQYF
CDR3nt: TGCGCCAGCAGCGACGCTAGCGGGAGGGCCCTGTGGTTTCGAGAGACCCAGTACTTC

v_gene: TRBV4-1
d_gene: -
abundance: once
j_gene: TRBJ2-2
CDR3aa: CASSLTPGTGELFF
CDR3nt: TGTGCCAGCAGTCTGACCCCGGGCACCGGGGAGCTGTTTTTT

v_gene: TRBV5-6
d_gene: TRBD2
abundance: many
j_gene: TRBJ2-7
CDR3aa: CASSGPGTSFYEQYF
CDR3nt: TGTGCCAGCAGTGGCCCCGGGACTAGCTTCTACGAGCAGTACTTC

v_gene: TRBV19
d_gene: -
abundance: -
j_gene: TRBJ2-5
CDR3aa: CASSTNRGETQYF
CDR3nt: TGTGCCAGTAGTACAAATAGGGGAGAGACCCAGTACTTC

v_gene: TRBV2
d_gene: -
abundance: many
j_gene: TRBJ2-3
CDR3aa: CASSAMGVADTQYF
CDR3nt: TGTGCCAGCAGCGCAATGGGCGTAGCTGATACGCAGTATTTT

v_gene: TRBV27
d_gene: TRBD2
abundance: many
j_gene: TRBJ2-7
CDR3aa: CASSPPGLAGTYEQYF
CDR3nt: TGTGCCAGCAGTCCCCCAGGGCTAGCGGGAACCTACGAGCAGTACTTC

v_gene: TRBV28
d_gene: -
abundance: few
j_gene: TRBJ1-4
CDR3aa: CASSTSGPTNEKLFF
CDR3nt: TGTGCCAGCAGTACCTCCGGGCCGACTAATGAAAAACTGTTTTTT

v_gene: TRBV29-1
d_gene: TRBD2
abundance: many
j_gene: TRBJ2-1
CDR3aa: CSVVGTSYEQFF
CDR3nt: TGCAGCGTTGTGGGGACTAGCTATGAGCAGTTCTTC

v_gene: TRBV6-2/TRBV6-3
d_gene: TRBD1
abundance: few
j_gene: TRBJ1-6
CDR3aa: CASSPDRTSPLHF
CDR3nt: TGTGCCAGCAGTCCGGACAGGACTTCACCCCTCCACTTT

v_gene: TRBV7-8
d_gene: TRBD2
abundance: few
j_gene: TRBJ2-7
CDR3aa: CASSVRLAGGYEQYF
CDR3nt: TGTGCCAGCAGCGTCCGCCTGGCGGGGGGATACGAGCAGTACTTC

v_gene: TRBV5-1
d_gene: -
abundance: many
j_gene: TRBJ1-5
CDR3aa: CASSLDSLYQPQHF
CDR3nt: TGCGCCAGCAGCTTGGACAGCTTGTATCAGCCCCAGCATTTT

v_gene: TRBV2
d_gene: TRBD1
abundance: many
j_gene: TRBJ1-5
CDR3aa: CASSDGRGRWNQPQHF
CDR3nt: TGTGCCAGCAGTGACGGCAGGGGGCGATGGAATCAGCCCCAGCATTTT

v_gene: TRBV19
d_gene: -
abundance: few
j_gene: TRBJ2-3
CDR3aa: CASSATSGGRTDTQYF
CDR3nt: TGTGCCAGTAGCGCTACCTCGGGCGGACGCACAGATACGCAGTATTTT

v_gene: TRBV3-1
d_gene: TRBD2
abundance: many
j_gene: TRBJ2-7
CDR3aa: CASSQRYGGRGYEQYF
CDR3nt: TGTGCCAGCAGCCAACGGTACGGCGGGAGGGGCTACGAGCAGTACTTC

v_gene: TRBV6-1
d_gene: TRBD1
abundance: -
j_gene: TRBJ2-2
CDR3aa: CASSAVTGGGTGELFF
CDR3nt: TGTGCCAGCAGTGCCGTCACAGGGGGTGGTACCGGGGAGCTGTTTTTT

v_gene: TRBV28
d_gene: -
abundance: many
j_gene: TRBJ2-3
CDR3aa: CASSPWLAADTQYF
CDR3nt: TGTGCCAGCAGTCCTTGGCTAGCCGCAGATACGCAGTATTTT

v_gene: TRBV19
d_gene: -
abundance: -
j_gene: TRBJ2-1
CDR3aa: CASSIGGKLSYNEQFF
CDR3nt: TGTGCCAGTAGTATAGGGGGGAAACTCTCCTACAATGAGCAGTTCTTC

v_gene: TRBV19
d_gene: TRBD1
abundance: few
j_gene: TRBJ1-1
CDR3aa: CASSIAYRGDTEAFF
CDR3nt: TGTGCCAGTAGTATAGCCTACAGGGGCGACACTGAAGCTTTCTTT

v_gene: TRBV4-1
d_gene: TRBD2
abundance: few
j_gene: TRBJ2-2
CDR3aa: CASSRSGSSTGELFF
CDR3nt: TGCGCCAGCAGCCGTAGCGGGAGCAGCACCGGGGAGCTGTTTTTT

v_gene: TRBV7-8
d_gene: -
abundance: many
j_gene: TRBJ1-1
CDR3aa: CASSPRPGGNTEAFF
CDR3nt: TGTGCCAGCAGCCCCCGGCCGGGGGGGAACACTGAAGCTTTCTTT

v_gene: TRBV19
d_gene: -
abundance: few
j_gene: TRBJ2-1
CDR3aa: CASSSQGYLNEQFF
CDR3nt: TGTGCCAGTAGTTCCCAGGGCTATTTAAATGAGCAGTTCTTC

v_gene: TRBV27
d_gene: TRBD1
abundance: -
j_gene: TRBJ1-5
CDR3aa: CASRLDTGQAHQPQHF
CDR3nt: TGTGCCAGCAGACTGGATACGGGACAGGCTCATCAGCCCCAGCATTTT

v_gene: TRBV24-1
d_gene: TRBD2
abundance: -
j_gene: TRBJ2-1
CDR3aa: CATSDWGLAGAANEQFF
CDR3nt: TGTGCCACCAGTGATTGGGGTCTAGCGGGAGCAGCCAATGAGCAGTTCTTC

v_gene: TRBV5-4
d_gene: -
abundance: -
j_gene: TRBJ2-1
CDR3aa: CASSLGRTYNEQFF
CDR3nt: TGTGCCAGCAGCCTGGGGAGGACCTACAATGAGCAGTTCTTC

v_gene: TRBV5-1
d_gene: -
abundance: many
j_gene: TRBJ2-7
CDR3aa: CAVGGNYEQYF
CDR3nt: TGCGCAGTAGGGGGGAACTACGAGCAGTACTTC

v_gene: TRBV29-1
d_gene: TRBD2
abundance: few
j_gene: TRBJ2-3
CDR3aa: CSGGGVDTQYF
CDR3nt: TGCAGCGGTGGGGGGGTGGATACGCAGTATTTT

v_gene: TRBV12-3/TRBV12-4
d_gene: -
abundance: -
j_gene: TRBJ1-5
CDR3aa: CASSEGRRSNQPQHF
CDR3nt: TGTGCCAGCAGTGAGGGACGGAGAAGCAATCAGCCCCAGCATTTT

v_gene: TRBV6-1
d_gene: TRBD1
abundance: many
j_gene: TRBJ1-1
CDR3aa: CASLTTGALNTEAFF
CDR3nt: TGTGCCAGCCTCACAACAGGGGCCCTGAACACTGAAGCTTTCTTT

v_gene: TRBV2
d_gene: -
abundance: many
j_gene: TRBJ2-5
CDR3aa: CASSVNPGAGETQYF
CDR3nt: TGTGCCAGCAGTGTGAACCCGGGGGCTGGAGAGACCCAGTACTTC

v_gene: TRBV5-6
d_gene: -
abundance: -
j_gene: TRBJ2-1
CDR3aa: CASIDLNSYNEQFF
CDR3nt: TGTGCCAGCATCGACTTAAACTCCTACAATGAGCAGTTCTTC

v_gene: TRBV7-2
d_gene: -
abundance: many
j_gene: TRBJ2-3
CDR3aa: CASSRDGTPTDTQYF
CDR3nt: TGTGCCAGCAGCCGGGACGGAACTCCCACAGATACGCAGTATTTT

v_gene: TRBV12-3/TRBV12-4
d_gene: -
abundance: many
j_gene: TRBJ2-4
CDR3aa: CASSFSAGENIQYF
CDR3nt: TGTGCCAGCAGTTTTTCGGCAGGGGAAAACATTCAGTACTTC

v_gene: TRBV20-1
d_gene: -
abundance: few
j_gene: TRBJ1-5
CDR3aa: CSAMTPAGRQPQHF
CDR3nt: TGCAGTGCTATGACCCCGGCAGGGCGTCAGCCCCAGCATTTT

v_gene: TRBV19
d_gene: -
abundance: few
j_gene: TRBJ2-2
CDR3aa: CASRKGGLRTGELFF
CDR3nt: TGTGCCAGTAGAAAGGGAGGACTTCGCACCGGGGAGCTGTTTTTT

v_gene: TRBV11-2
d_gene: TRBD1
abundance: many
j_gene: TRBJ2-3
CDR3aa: CASSPRDRGGTQYF
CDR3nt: TGTGCCAGCAGCCCCCGGGACAGGGGCGGTACGCAGTATTTT

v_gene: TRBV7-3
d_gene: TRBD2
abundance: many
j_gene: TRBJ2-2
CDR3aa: CASSSSGAGELFF
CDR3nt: TGTGCCAGCAGCTCTAGCGGGGCCGGGGAGCTGTTTTTT

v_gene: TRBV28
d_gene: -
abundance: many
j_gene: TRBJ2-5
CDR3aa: CASRGGLNGETQYF
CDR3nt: TGTGCCAGCAGGGGGGGACTTAACGGAGAGACCCAGTACTTC

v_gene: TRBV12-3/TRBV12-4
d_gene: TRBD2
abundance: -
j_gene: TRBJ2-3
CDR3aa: CASSLLGGRSTDTQYF
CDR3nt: TGTGCCAGCAGTTTACTAGGCGGGAGAAGCACAGATACGCAGTATTTT

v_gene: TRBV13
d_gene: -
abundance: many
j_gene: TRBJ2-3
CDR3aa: CASSLRAWDGTFTDTQYF
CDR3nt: TGTGCCAGCAGCTTAAGGGCTTGGGATGGGACATTCACAGATACGCAGTATTTT

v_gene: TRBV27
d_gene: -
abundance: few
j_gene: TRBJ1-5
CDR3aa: CASSLSGDTQHF
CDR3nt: TGTGCCAGCAGTTTATCCGGAGATACGCAGCATTTT

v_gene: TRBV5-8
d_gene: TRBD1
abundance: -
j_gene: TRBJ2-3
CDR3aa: CASSLALLSTGGLTDTQYF
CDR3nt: TGTGCCAGCAGCTTGGCGTTGCTGTCGACAGGGGGCCTCACAGATACGCAGTATTTT

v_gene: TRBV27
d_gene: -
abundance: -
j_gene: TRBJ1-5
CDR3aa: CASSWTASNQPQHF
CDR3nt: TGTGCCAGCAGCTGGACAGCTAGCAATCAGCCCCAGCATTTT

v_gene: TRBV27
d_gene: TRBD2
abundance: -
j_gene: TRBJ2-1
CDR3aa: CASTRSGKIHNEQFF
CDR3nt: TGTGCCAGCACCCGTAGCGGGAAGATCCACAATGAGCAGTTCTTC

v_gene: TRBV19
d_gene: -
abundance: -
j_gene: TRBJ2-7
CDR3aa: CASSAASTTYEQYF
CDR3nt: TGTGCCAGTAGTGCAGCGTCCACAACCTACGAGCAGTACTTC

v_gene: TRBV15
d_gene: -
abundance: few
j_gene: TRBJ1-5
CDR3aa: CATSRDRGRNQPQHF
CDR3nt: TGTGCCACCAGCAGAGATAGGGGTCGCAATCAGCCCCAGCATTTT

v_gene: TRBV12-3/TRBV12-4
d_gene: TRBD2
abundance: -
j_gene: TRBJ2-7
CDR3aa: CASSGLAGAGEQYF
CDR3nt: TGTGCCAGCAGCGGACTAGCGGGAGCGGGAGAGCAGTACTTC

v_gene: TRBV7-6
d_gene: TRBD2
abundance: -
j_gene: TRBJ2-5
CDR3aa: CASSLTLAGALETQYF
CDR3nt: TGTGCCAGCAGCTTAACCTTAGCGGGAGCGTTAGAGACCCAGTACTTC

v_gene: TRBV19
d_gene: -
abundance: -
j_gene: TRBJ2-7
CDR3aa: CASSIDPPGAILLEQYF
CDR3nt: TGTGCCAGTAGTATTGACCCACCGGGAGCCATTTTGCTGGAGCAGTACTTC

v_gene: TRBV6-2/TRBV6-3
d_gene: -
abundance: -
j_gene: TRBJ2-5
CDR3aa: CASSFHIGYQETQYF
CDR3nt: TGTGCCAGCAGTTTCCATATCGGGTACCAAGAGACCCAGTACTTC